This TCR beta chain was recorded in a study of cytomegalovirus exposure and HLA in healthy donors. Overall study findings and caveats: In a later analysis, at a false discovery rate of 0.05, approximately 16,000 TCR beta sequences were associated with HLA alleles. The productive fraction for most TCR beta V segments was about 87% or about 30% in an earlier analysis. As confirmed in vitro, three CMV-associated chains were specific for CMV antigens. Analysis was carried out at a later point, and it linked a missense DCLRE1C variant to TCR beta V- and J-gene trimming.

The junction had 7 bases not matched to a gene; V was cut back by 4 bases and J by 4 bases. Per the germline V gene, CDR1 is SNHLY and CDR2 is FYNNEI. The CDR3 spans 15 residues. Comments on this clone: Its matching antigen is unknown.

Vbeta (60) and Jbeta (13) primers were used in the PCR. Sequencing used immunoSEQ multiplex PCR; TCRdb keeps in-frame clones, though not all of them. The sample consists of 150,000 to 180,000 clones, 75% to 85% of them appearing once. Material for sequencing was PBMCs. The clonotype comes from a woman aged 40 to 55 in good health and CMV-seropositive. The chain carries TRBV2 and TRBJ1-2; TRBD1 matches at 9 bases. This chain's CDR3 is CASSGGTGSVYGYTF. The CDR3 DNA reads TGTGCCAGCAGTGGGGGGACAGGGAGCGTCTATGGCTACACCTTC.